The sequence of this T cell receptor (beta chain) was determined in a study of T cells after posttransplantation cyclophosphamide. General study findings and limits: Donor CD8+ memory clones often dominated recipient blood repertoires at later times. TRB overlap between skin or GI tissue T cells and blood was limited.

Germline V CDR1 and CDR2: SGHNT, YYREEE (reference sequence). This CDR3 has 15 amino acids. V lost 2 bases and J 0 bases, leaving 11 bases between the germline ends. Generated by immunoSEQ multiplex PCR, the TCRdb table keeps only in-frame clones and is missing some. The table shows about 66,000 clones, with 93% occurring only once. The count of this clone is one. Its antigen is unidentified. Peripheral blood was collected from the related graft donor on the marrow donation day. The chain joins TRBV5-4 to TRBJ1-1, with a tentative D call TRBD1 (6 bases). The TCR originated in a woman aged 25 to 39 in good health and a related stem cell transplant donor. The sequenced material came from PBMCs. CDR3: CASSFGGLVNTEAFF. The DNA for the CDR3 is TGTGCCAGCAGCTTTGGGGGCTTGGTGAACACTGAAGCTTTCTTT.